The present TCR beta chain was sequenced within a study of cytomegalovirus exposure and HLA in healthy donors. In the study overall: A subsequent analysis reported that the 95 to 150 validation repertoires were produced on the same platform that had also been used for the 500 to 700 first-cohort repertoires. Whole-study findings and limits: Altogether, around 160 TCR beta chains were recorded as cytomegalovirus-associated. Researchers reported that a few CMV-associated chains were confirmed in vitro as CMV antigen-specific. According to a later analysis, TCR clusters from the first cohort tended to co-occur in the 110 or so validation repertoires.

Germline V gives CDR1 SGHNT, CDR2 YENEEA. V was shortened by 4 bases and J by 5 bases, with 13 bases between the two germline ends. CDR3 length: 14 amino acids. As regards this clone: Its antigen is still unknown.

The data were produced by immunoSEQ multiplex PCR, yet TCRdb's version contains in-frame clones alone and is incomplete. The table includes roughly 180,000 clones, roughly nine tenths detected once. The clonotype originates from a man in his thirties or forties in good health and CMV-seropositive. The J gene is TRBJ2-3, the V gene TRBV11-3; a possible D gene is TRBD2 (6 bases). The sample taken for sequencing was PBMCs. CDR3 coding DNA: TGTGCCAGCAGCTCCCCAACGGGGGTAGATACGCAGTATTTT. This codes for CASSSPTGVDTQYF.